This T cell receptor (beta chain) was captured in a study of a mutant IDH1 vaccine in newly diagnosed glioma. As for the study in general: Previous care, which was radiotherapy, temozolomide, or both, most often involved both.

Method: immunoSEQ multiplex PCR; TCRdb's copy keeps in-frame clones and lacks some. The sample shows 40,000 or so clones, just under 80% of them seen only once. The time point here: baseline, week 1 (first vaccination visit). The treatment: pre-vaccination baseline after standard-of-care therapy. Donors had new IDH1-mutant astrocytomas of WHO grade 3 or 4 (ATRX-lost). This CDR3 contains 16 residues. V dropped 4 bases and J dropped 4; count of bases not matched to a gene: 8. CDR1 SGHRS and CDR2 YFSETQ come from the germline V gene. Source: PBMCs, taken from a glioma patient treated with radiotherapy, temozolomide or both. The source is a man aged 40-50 years with glioma. Some clones in this sample may be carry-over from other donors' samples. The chain joins TRBV5-1 to TRBJ2-1; 10 nucleotides align to TRBD2. The CDR3 region is CASSKTSGAQYNEQFF. DNA of the CDR3: TGCGCCAGCAGCAAAACTAGCGGGGCCCAATACAATGAGCAGTTCTTC.